Described below is a single TCR beta chain sequence and its context. This CDR3 is built from 16 residues. With 3 bases clipped from V and 6 bases from J, the junction kept 8 bases outside the gene matches. The V gene's germline CDR1 is SGHAT and CDR2 FQDESV (reference sequence). Per the study methods: Estimation of nucleated cell counts was performed using reference gene primer amplification. Profiled with immunoSEQ multiplex PCR; TCRdb holds only in-frame clones, not every one. V and J calls and clone size are as listed in that table; D and trimming were resolved from the DNA. The sample carries roughly 160,000 clones, around 85% recorded once. This sample stems from a study of blood T cell repertoires in COVID-19. Study-wide context: Spain, Italy and the United States supplied samples that represented acute and convalescent COVID-19.

Clinical history reported by participants formed the basis on which cohorts were assigned. The clonotype was recovered from a woman aged 35 to 49 with acute COVID-19. The chain employs TRBV11-1 and TRBJ2-3; 11 bases match TRBD2. The specimen sequenced was PBMCs or T cells enriched from blood (not recorded which). CDR3 bases: TGTGCCAGCAGCTTTTCGGTAGCGGGAGGGCTCGATACGCAGTATTTT. This codes for CASSFSVAGGLDTQYF.